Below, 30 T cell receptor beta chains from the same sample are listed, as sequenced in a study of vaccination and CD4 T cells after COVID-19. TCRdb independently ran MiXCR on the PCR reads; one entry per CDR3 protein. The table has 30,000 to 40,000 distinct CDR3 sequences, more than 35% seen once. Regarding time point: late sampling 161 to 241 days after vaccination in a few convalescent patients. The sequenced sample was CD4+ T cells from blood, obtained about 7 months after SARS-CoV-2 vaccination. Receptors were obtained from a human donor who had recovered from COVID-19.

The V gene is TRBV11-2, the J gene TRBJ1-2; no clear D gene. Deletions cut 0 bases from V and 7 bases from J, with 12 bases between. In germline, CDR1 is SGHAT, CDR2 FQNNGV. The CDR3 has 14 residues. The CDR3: CASSLEGRDRGYTF. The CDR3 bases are TGTGCCAGCAGCTTAGAGGGTAGGGATCGTGGCTACACCTTC.

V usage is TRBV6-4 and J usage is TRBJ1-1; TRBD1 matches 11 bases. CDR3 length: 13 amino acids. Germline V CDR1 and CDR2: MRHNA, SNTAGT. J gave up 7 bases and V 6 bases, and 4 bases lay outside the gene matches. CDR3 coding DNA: TGTGCCAGCAGCCCGGACAGGGGGCGTGAAGCTTTCTTT. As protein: CASSPDRGREAFF.

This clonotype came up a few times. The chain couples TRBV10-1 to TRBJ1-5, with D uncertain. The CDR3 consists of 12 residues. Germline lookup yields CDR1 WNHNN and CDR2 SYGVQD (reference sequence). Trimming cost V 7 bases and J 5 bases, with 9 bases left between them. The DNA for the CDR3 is TGCGCCAGCACAAATGGGGATCAGCCCCAGCATTTT. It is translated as CASTNGDQPQHF.

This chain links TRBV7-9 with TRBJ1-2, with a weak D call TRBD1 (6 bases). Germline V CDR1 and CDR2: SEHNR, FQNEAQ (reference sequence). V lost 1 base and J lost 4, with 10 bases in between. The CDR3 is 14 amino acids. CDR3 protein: CASSLGDRLYGYTF. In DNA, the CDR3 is TGTGCCAGCAGCTTAGGAGACAGGCTCTATGGCTACACCTTC. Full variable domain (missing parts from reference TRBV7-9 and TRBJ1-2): DTGVSQNPRHKITKRGQNVTFRCDPISEHNRLYWYRQTLGQGPEFLTYFQNEAQLEKSRLLSDRFSAERPKGSFSTLEIQRTEQGDSAMYLCASSLGDRLYGYTFGSGTRLTVV.

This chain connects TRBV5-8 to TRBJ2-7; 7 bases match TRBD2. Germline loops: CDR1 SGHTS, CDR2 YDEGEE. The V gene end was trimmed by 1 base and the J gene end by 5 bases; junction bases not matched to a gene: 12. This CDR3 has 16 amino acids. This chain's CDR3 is CASSLSYGLGSHEQYF. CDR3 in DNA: TGTGCCAGCAGCTTGAGTTACGGACTAGGATCCCACGAGCAGTACTTC. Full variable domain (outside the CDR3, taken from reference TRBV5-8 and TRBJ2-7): EAGVTQSPTHLIKTRGQQATLRCSPISGHTSVYWYQQALGLGLQFLLWYDEGEERNRGNFPPRFSGRQFPNYSSELNVNALELEDSALYLCASSLSYGLGSHEQYFGPGTRLTVT.

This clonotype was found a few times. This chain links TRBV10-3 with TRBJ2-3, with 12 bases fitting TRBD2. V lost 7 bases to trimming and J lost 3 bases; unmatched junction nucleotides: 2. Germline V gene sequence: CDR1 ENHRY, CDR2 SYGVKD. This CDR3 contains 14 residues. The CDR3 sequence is CAIKGLAGTDTQYF. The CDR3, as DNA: TGTGCCATCAAAGGACTAGCGGGAACAGATACGCAGTATTTT.

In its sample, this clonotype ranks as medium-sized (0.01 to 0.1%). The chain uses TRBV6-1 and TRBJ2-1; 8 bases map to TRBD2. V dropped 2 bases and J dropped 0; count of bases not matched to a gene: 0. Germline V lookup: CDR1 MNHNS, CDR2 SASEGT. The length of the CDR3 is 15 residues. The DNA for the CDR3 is TGTGCCAGCAGTGAACTAGCGGGCTCCTACAATGAGCAGTTCTTC. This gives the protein CASSELAGSYNEQFF.

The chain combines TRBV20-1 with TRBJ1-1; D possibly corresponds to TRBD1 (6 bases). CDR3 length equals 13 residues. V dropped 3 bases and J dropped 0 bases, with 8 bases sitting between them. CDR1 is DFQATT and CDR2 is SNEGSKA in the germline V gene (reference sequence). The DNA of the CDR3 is TGCAGTGCTAGGCAGGGGTTGAACACTGAAGCTTTCTTT. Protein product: CSARQGLNTEAFF.

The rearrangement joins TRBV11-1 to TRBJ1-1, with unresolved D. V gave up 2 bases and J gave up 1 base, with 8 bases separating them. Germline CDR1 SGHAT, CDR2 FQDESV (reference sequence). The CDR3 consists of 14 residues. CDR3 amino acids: CASSLWPGNTEAFF. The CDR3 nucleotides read TGTGCCAGCAGCTTATGGCCGGGGAACACTGAAGCTTTCTTT. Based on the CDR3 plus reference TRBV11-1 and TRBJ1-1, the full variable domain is EAEVAQSPRYKITEKSQAVAFWCDPISGHATLYWYRQILGQGPELLVQFQDESVVDDSQLPKDRFSAERLKGVDSTLKIQPAELGDSAMYLCASSLWPGNTEAFFGQGTRLTVV.

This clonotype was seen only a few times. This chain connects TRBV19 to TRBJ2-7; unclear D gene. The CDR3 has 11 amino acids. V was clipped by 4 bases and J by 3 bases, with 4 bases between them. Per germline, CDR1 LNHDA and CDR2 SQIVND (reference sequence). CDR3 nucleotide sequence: TGTGCCAGTAGTAATTACTACGAGCAGTACTTC. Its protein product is CASSNYYEQYF.

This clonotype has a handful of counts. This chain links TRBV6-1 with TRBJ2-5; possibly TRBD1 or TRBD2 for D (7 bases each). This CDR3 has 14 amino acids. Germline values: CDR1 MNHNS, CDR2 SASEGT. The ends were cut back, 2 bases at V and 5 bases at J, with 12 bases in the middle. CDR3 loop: CASSEQGGGETQYF. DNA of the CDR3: TGTGCCAGCAGTGAACAGGGGGGAGGGGAGACCCAGTACTTC.

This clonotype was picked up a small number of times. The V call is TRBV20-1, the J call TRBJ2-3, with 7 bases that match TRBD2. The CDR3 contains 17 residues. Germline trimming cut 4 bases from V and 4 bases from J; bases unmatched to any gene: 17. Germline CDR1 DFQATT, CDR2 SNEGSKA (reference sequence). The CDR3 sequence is CSANRQKGLVNPDTQYF. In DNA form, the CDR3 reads TGCAGTGCTAACCGCCAAAAAGGACTAGTCAACCCAGATACGCAGTATTTT.

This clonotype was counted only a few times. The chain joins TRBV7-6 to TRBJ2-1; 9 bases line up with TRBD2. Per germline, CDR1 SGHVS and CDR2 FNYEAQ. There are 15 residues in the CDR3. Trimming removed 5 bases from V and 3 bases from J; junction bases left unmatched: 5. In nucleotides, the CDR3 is TGTGCCAGCAGCGAATATAGCGGGAGCTACAATGAGCAGTTCTTC. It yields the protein CASSEYSGSYNEQFF. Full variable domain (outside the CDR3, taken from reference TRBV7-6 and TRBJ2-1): GAGVSQSPRYKVTKRGQDVALRCDPISGHVSLYWYRQALGQGPEFLTYFNYEAQQDKSGLPNDRFSAERPEGSISTLTIQRTEQRDSAMYRCASSEYSGSYNEQFFGPGTRLTVL.

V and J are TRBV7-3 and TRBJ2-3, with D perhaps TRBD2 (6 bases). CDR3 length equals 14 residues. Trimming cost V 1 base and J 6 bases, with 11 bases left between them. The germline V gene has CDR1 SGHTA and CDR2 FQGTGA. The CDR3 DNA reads TGTGCCAGCAGCTTAATGGGTGGGAGGGATACGCAGTATTTT. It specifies CASSLMGGRDTQYF.

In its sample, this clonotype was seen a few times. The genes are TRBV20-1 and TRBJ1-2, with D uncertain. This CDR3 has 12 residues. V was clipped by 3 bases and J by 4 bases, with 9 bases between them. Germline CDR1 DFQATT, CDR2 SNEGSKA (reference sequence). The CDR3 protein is CSASTRLYGYTF. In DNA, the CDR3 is TGCAGTGCTAGCACCAGACTCTATGGCTACACCTTC.

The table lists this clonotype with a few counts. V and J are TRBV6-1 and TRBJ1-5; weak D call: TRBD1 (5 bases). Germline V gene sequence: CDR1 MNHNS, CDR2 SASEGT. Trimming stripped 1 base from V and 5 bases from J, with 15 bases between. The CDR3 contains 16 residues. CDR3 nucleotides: TGTGCCAGCAGTGAAGTGGAGCAAAGGGGCCATCAGCCCCAGCATTTT. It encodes CASSEVEQRGHQPQHF.

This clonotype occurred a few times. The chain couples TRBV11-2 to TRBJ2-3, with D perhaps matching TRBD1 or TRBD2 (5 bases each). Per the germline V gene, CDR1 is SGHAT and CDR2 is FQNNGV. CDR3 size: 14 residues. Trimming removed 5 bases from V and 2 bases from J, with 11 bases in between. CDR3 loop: CASSHRDDTDTQYF. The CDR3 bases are TGTGCCAGCAGCCACCGGGACGACACAGATACGCAGTATTTT.

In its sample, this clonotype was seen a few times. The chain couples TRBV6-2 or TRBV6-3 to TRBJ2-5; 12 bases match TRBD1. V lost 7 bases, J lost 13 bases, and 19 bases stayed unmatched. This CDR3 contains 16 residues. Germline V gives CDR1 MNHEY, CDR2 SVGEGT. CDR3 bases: TGTGCCAGCAAACCCCCCCCGGGACAGGGGGCGCGAGAGTCGTACTTC. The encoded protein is CASKPPPGQGARESYF.

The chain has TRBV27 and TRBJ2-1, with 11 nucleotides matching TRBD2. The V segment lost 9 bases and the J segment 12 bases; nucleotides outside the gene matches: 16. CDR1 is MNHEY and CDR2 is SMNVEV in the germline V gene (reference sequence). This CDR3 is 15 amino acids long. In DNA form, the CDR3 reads TGTGCCAGTGTTTTTTGGACTAGCGGGCTCGAGGGGCAGTTCTTC. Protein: CASVFWTSGLEGQFF.

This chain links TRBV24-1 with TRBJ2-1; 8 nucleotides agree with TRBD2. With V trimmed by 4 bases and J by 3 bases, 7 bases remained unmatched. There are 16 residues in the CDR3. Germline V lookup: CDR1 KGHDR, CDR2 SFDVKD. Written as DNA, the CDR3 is TGTGCCACCAGTGACCCACTAGCGGAAAACTACAATGAGCAGTTCTTC. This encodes CATSDPLAENYNEQFF.

CDR3 DNA: TGTGCCAGCAGCTTGAGGGGTACACAGCCCCAGCATTTT. It encodes CASSLRGTQPQHF. V usage is TRBV5-5 and J usage is TRBJ1-5; a weak D match, TRBD1 (5 bases). The V gene lost 1 base and the J gene lost 7 bases, with 9 bases spanning the gap. Germline V gives CDR1 SGHKS, CDR2 YYEKEE (reference sequence). The CDR3 contains 13 residues.

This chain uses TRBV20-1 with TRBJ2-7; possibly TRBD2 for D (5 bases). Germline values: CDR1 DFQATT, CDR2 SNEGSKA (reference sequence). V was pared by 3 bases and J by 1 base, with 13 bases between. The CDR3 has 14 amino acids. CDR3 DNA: TGCAGTGCTAGCCGAGCGGCCCTATCCTACGAGCAGTACTTC. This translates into CSASRAALSYEQYF.

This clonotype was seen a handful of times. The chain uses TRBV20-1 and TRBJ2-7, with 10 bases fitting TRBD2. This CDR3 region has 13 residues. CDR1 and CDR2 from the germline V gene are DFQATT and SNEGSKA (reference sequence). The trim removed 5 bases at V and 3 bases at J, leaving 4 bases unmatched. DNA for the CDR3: TGCAGTGCTCGGCGGACTAGCGGCTACGAGCAGTACTTC. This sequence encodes CSARRTSGYEQYF.

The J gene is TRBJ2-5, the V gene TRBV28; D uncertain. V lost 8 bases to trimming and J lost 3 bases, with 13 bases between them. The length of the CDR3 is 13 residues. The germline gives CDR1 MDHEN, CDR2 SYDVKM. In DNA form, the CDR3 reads TGTGCCAGCCTAGGCCGGCAGAAAGAGACCCAGTACTTC. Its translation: CASLGRQKETQYF.

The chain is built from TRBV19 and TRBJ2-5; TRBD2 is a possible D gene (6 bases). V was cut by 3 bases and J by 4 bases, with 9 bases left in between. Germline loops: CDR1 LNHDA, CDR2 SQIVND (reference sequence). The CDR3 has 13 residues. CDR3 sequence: CASSIFSGETQYF. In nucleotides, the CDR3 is TGTGCCAGTAGTATTTTTAGCGGAGAGACCCAGTACTTC. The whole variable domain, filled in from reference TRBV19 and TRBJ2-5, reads DGGITQSPKYLFRKEGQNVTLSCEQNLNHDAMYWYRQDPGQGLRLIYYSQIVNDFQKGDIAEGYSVSREKKESFPLTVTSAQKNPTAFYLCASSIFSGETQYFGPGTRLLVL.

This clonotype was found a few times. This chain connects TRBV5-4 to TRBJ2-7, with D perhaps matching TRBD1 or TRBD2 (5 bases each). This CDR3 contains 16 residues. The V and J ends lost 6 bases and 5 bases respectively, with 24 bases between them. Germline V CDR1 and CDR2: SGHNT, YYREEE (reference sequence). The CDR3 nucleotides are TGTGCCAGCACCTCTGGGGGAAGAGGGCGTGGGAACGAGCAGTACTTC. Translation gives CASTSGGRGRGNEQYF.

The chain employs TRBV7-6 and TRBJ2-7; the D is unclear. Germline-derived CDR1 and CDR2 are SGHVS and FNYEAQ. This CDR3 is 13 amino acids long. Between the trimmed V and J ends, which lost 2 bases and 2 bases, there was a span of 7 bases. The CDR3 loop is CASSLRAPYEQYF. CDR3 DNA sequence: TGTGCCAGCAGCTTAAGGGCCCCCTACGAGCAGTACTTC. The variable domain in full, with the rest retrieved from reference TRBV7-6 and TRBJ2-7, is GAGVSQSPRYKVTKRGQDVALRCDPISGHVSLYWYRQALGQGPEFLTYFNYEAQQDKSGLPNDRFSAERPEGSISTLTIQRTEQRDSAMYRCASSLRAPYEQYFGPGTRLTVT.

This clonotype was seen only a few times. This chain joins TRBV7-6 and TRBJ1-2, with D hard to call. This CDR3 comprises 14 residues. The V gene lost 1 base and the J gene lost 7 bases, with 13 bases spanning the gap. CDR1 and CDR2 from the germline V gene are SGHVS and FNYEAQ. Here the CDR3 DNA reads TGTGCCAGCAGCTTAGACCTGCGGGGAGGTGGCTACACCTTC. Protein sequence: CASSLDLRGGGYTF.

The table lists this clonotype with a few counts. DNA for the CDR3: TGCAGCGTTCTCGGCAGGCCTAGCACAGATACGCAGTATTTT. This gives the protein CSVLGRPSTDTQYF. The genes are TRBV29-1 and TRBJ2-3, with no clear D. Germline V gene lookup returns CDR1 SQVTM and CDR2 ANQGSEA. This CDR3 region has 14 residues. Trimming stripped 5 bases from V and 0 bases from J, with 12 bases between.

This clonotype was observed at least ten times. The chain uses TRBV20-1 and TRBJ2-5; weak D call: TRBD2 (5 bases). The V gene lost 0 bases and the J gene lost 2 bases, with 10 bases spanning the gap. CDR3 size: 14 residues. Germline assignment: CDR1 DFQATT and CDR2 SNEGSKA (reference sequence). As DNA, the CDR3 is TGCAGTGCTAGAGATGGAGGCATTCAAGAGACCCAGTACTTC. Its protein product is CSARDGGIQETQYF.